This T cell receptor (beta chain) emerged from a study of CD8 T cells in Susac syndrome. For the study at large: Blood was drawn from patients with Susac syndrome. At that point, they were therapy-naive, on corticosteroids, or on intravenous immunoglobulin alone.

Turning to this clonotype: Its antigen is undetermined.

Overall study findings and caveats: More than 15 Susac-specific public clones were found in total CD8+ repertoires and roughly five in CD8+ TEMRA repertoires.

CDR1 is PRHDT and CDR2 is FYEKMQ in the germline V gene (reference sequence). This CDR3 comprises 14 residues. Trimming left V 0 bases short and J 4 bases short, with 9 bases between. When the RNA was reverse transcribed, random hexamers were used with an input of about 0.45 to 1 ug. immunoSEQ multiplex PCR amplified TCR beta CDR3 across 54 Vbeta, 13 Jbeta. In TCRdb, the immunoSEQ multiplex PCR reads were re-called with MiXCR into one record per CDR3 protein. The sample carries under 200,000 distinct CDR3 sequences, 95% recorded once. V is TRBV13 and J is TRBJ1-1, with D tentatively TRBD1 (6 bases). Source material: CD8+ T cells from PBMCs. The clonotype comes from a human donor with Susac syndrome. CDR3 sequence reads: CASSLGGQITEAFF. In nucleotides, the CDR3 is TGTGCCAGCAGCTTAGGCGGACAGATCACTGAAGCTTTCTTT.